The present T cell receptor (beta chain) was sequenced within a study of shared T cell receptors in the human thymus. Germline CDR1 is SEHNR and CDR2 is FQNEAQ (reference sequence). There are 15 residues in the CDR3. Trimming shortened V by 3 bases and J by 3 bases, and 14 bases separated the two germline ends. TCRdb's copy holds only in-frame clones and misses some; the assay was immunoSEQ multiplex PCR. The sample consists of 540,000 or so clones, about 84% of them appearing once. These data also formed part of another study, on human thymus T cells. As reported in that work: The thymus was resected at corrective cardiac surgery. Highly overlapping thymic repertoires among unrelated individuals were reported in related research.

Sequenced input: thymocytes. This clonotype was sampled from a boy under two years old with a congenital heart defect. The chain combines TRBV7-9 with TRBJ1-2; the D gene is possibly TRBD1 (5 bases). In DNA, the CDR3 is TGTGCCAGCAGCTTCCCACCGACAGATGACTATGGCTACACCTTC. Translating it yields CASSFPPTDDYGYTF.